Listed below are T cell receptor beta chains from one sample, sequenced in a study of sequential checkpoint blockade in melanoma. TCRdb's table, derived via immunoSEQ multiplex PCR, lists solely in-frame clones and lacks some. The sample has about 20,000 clones, 82% seen once. The input for sequencing was CD8+ T cells sorted from blood (inferred from file names), taken from a patient given nivolumab and ipilimumab in sequence. Receptors were obtained from a human donor with melanoma. Each CDR3 is given with its conserved first and last residue. Each record gives: D gene, clone size, J gene, V gene, CDR3 DNA, CDR3 protein. The D gene is left open where the match is weak. Clone size is not always given. Where it is, it says once, few, many or a class for expanded clones.

D gene: -
clone size: few
J gene: TRBJ1-2
V gene: TRBV5-8
CDR3 DNA: TGTGCCAGCAGCTTGGGACAGTACCAGAACTATGGCTACACCTTC
CDR3 protein: CASSLGQYQNYGYTF

D gene: -
clone size: few
J gene: TRBJ2-3
V gene: TRBV7-9
CDR3 DNA: TGTGCCAGCAGCTTACAATCGACAGTGGCAGATACGCAGTATTTT
CDR3 protein: CASSLQSTVADTQYF

D gene: -
clone size: few
J gene: TRBJ1-1
V gene: TRBV7-9
CDR3 DNA: TGTGCCAGCAGCTCCCACGATTTTGGGGGGGCAAGGACTGAAGCTTTCTTT
CDR3 protein: CASSSHDFGGARTEAFF

D gene: -
clone size: -
J gene: TRBJ2-2
V gene: TRBV5-4
CDR3 DNA: TGTGCCAGCAGCCCAGCGAACACCGGGGAGCTGTTTTTT
CDR3 protein: CASSPANTGELFF

D gene: -
clone size: -
J gene: TRBJ2-3
V gene: TRBV7-8
CDR3 DNA: TGTGCCAGCAGCTTAGCGCCTTTTGGACAGAGCACAGATACGCAGTATTTT
CDR3 protein: CASSLAPFGQSTDTQYF

D gene: -
clone size: -
J gene: TRBJ1-1
V gene: TRBV5-1
CDR3 DNA: TGCGCCAGCAGCGAGGAAAAGGACACTGAAGCTTTCTTT
CDR3 protein: CASSEEKDTEAFF

D gene: -
clone size: -
J gene: TRBJ2-1
V gene: TRBV4-1
CDR3 DNA: TGCGCCAGCAGCCAAGCCCGAGGGGAGGCGAATGAGCAGTTCTTC
CDR3 protein: CASSQARGEANEQFF

D gene: TRBD1
clone size: -
J gene: TRBJ1-1
V gene: TRBV6-5
CDR3 DNA: TGTGCCAGCAGCTTGACAGGGACCACTGAAGCTTTCTTT
CDR3 protein: CASSLTGTTEAFF

D gene: TRBD2
clone size: -
J gene: TRBJ2-7
V gene: TRBV19
CDR3 DNA: TGTGCCAGCGGGTCGGCGGCTAGCGGGGGGCTCTCCTACGAGCAGTACTTC
CDR3 protein: CASGSAASGGLSYEQYF

D gene: TRBD1
clone size: once
J gene: TRBJ2-7
V gene: TRBV4-2
CDR3 DNA: TGTGCCAGCAGCCTGGACTCACGGACAGGTAGCTCCTACGAGCAGTACTTC
CDR3 protein: CASSLDSRTGSSYEQYF

D gene: -
clone size: -
J gene: TRBJ2-2
V gene: TRBV6-5
CDR3 DNA: TGTGCCAGCACCCGGGGGACCGGGGAGCTGTTTTTT
CDR3 protein: CASTRGTGELFF

D gene: -
clone size: -
J gene: TRBJ2-2
V gene: TRBV15
CDR3 DNA: TGTGCCACCAGCAGTAAGGATAGAGGAAACACCGGGGAGCTGTTTTTT
CDR3 protein: CATSSKDRGNTGELFF

D gene: TRBD1
clone size: once
J gene: TRBJ2-6
V gene: TRBV27
CDR3 DNA: TGTGCCAGCAGAACCGCAAGGACAGGGGGTCCCTCTGGGGCCAACGTCCTGACTTTC
CDR3 protein: CASRTARTGGPSGANVLTF

D gene: TRBD1
clone size: -
J gene: TRBJ2-3
V gene: TRBV7-6
CDR3 DNA: TGTGCCAGCAGCGTTACCGGGACAGGGTGGACAGATACGCAGTATTTT
CDR3 protein: CASSVTGTGWTDTQYF

D gene: -
clone size: -
J gene: TRBJ1-1
V gene: TRBV12-5
CDR3 DNA: TGTGCTAGTCAGGAGGGGCGCGGAGACACTGAAGCTTTCTTT
CDR3 protein: CASQEGRGDTEAFF

D gene: TRBD1
clone size: -
J gene: TRBJ2-2
V gene: TRBV7-6
CDR3 DNA: TGTGCCAGCAGCTCCTCTGACAGGGATCCCGGGGAGCTGTTTTTT
CDR3 protein: CASSSSDRDPGELFF

D gene: TRBD1
clone size: -
J gene: TRBJ1-1
V gene: TRBV2
CDR3 DNA: TGTGCCAGCAGTCATCCGGGACAGGCTAACACTGAAGCTTTCTTT
CDR3 protein: CASSHPGQANTEAFF

D gene: TRBD2
clone size: -
J gene: TRBJ2-6
V gene: TRBV9
CDR3 DNA: TGTGCCAGCAGGGGGGCCACTAGCGGGGGTTCCCCTGGGGCCAACGTCCTGACTTTC
CDR3 protein: CASRGATSGGSPGANVLTF

D gene: TRBD1
clone size: -
J gene: TRBJ2-5
V gene: TRBV5-1
CDR3 DNA: TGCGCCAGCAGGCGAAGGGACAGCCAAGAGACCCAGTACTTC
CDR3 protein: CASRRRDSQETQYF

D gene: -
clone size: -
J gene: TRBJ2-7
V gene: TRBV7-2
CDR3 DNA: TGTGCCAGCAGCTTAGCCCTGGTAGAAGCCTTTCCCTACGAGCAGTACTTC
CDR3 protein: CASSLALVEAFPYEQYF

D gene: -
clone size: -
J gene: TRBJ1-2
V gene: TRBV6-6
CDR3 DNA: TGTGCCAGCAGCTCCGTTATCAGCTATGGCTACACCTTC
CDR3 protein: CASSSVISYGYTF

D gene: TRBD1
clone size: -
J gene: TRBJ2-1
V gene: TRBV2
CDR3 DNA: TGTGCCAGCGTCGGGACAGGCAATGAGCAGTTCTTC
CDR3 protein: CASVGTGNEQFF

D gene: TRBD2
clone size: -
J gene: TRBJ2-5
V gene: TRBV7-7
CDR3 DNA: TGTGCTAGCAGCAATAGCGGGGGAGGACAAGAGACCCAGTACTTC
CDR3 protein: CASSNSGGGQETQYF